This T cell receptor beta chain appears in the sequencing data of a study of blood T cell repertoires in COVID-19. Study-wide context: Sites across the United States, Italy and Spain contributed samples from acute and convalescent COVID-19.

V was clipped by 0 bases and J by 5 bases; unmatched bases: 19. This CDR3 has 20 amino acids. Looked up from germline, CDR1 is SGHTA and CDR2 is FQGTGA. The method was immunoSEQ multiplex PCR; TCRdb's version includes in-frame clones alone and lacks a portion of them. The table shows approximately 270,000 clones, with approximately 86% occurring only once. This receptor was taken from a man aged 35-49 years with active or convalescent COVID-19. The source material was peripheral blood. The chain employs TRBV7-3 and TRBJ2-3; 8 positions agree with TRBD2. CDR3 sequence reads: CASSLTGRTMSGGPGDTQYF. The CDR3 DNA is TGTGCCAGCAGCTTAACCGGCAGAACGATGTCGGGGGGGCCGGGAGATACGCAGTATTTT.